Below, 28 T cell receptor beta chains from the same sample are listed, as sequenced in a study of blood T cells in healthy people across ages. A sample-barcoded 5' primer and a J-beta primer mix were used in a second PCR of about 7 to 12 cycles. TCRdb analysed the 5' RACE reads with MiXCR anew, one entry per CDR3 protein. This table has about a million distinct CDR3 sequences, 51% appearing once. Sequencing was done on a sample of blood. These receptors all stem from a woman aged 60 to 75 in good health.

V and J are TRBV20-1 and TRBJ2-3; TRBD2 aligns across 10 bases. The length of the CDR3 is 15 residues. V was pared by 4 bases and J by 1 base, with 5 bases of the junction left unmatched. CDR1 and CDR2 (germline): DFQATT, SNEGSKA (reference sequence). CDR3: CSATEGLAGTDTQYF. The CDR3 coding sequence is TGCAGTGCTACCGAAGGACTAGCGGGCACAGATACGCAGTATTTT.

The chain couples TRBV7-8 to TRBJ2-4; D could derive from TRBD1 or TRBD2 (6 bases each). V lost 4 bases and J lost 13, with 23 bases in between. The CDR3 length is 15 residues. Germline CDR1 reads SGHVS; CDR2 reads FQNEAQ. CDR3 DNA sequence: TGTGCCAGCAGCTCACTTTCCGGGGGCTCGGGGGAGCAGTACTTC. Translated, it gives CASSSLSGGSGEQYF.

The chain joins TRBV18 to TRBJ2-5, with 9 positions matching TRBD1. Germline V gene sequence: CDR1 KGHSH, CDR2 LQKENI. With 4 bases clipped from V and 5 bases from J, the junction kept 14 bases outside the gene matches. The CDR3 totals 17 residues. The CDR3 spells CASSQPAGQGLLETQYF. For the CDR3, the DNA is TGTGCCAGCTCACAACCCGCTGGACAGGGGTTATTGGAGACCCAGTACTTC. The whole variable domain, filled in from reference TRBV18 and TRBJ2-5, reads NAGVMQNPRHLVRRRGQEARLRCSPMKGHSHVYWYRQLPEEGLKFMVYLQKENIIDESGMPKERFSAEFPKEGPSILRIQQVVRGDSAAYFCASSQPAGQGLLETQYFGPGTRLLVL.

This chain uses TRBV7-8 with TRBJ2-3; D might be TRBD2 (5 bases). Trimming removed 5 bases at V and 5 bases at J, with 17 bases between. The CDR3 loop spans 15 amino acids. Per germline, CDR1 SGHVS and CDR2 FQNEAQ. The CDR3 DNA follows: TGTGCCAGCAGCCAGAATCTCCTACGGGAAGATACGCAGTATTTT. Its translation: CASSQNLLREDTQYF. Combining the CDR3 with reference TRBV7-8 and TRBJ2-3 gives the whole variable domain GAGVSQSPRYKVAKRGQDVALRCDPISGHVSLFWYQQALGQGPEFLTYFQNEAQLDKSGLPSDRFFAERPEGSVSTLKIQRTQQEDSAVYLCASSQNLLREDTQYFGPGTRLTVL.

Concerning this clonotype itself: Germline and junction disagree at one end, which may indicate a read error. V and J are TRBV6-6 and TRBJ2-5; D is ambiguous. The germline gives CDR1 MNHNY, CDR2 SVGAGI (reference sequence). CDR3 size: 13 residues. The CDR3 region has the DNA TGTACCAGTAAGAAGCCGGAGAAGGAGACCCAGTACTTC. It encodes CTSKKPEKETQYF.

The genes are TRBV3-1 and TRBJ2-3, with 10 bases identical to TRBD2. From germline, CDR1 is LGHDT and CDR2 YNNKEL (reference sequence). The CDR3 covers 16 residues. Unmatched junction bases numbered 7, after V lost 5 bases and J lost 2 bases. The DNA of the CDR3 is TGTGCCAGCAGCAGTGACGGACTAGCGGTCACAGATACGCAGTATTTT. It is translated as CASSSDGLAVTDTQYF.

This clonotype was recorded a few times. The CDR3 nucleotides are TGCAGTGCAGGGCTAGCGTGGTACCAAGAGACCCAGTACTTC. This translates into CSAGLAWYQETQYF. The J gene is TRBJ2-5, the V gene TRBV20-1, with D perhaps matching TRBD2 (6 bases). There are 14 residues in the CDR3. CDR1 and CDR2 from the germline V gene are DFQATT and SNEGSKA (reference sequence). Trimming removed 6 bases at V and 0 bases at J, with 14 bases between.

This chain connects TRBV24-1 to TRBJ2-7; the D gene is possibly TRBD2 (5 bases). CDR1 KGHDR and CDR2 SFDVKD come from the germline V gene. V shed 4 bases and J shed 0 bases, with 9 bases lying between them. The CDR3 extends over 14 amino acids. The CDR3 loop reads CATSDPSGSYEQYF. The CDR3 DNA reads TGTGCCACCAGTGACCCGAGCGGCTCCTACGAGCAGTACTTC.

The chain is built from TRBV19 and TRBJ2-6; D is uncertain. This CDR3 has 15 amino acids. Trimming pared 3 bases from V and 1 base from J, leaving 7 bases between. Germline V gene data show CDR1 as LNHDA and CDR2 as SQIVND (reference sequence). The DNA for the CDR3 is TGTGCCAGTAGTATCTTGCGTTCTGGGGCCAACGTCCTGACTTTC. Translation gives CASSILRSGANVLTF.

The chain employs TRBV27 and TRBJ2-7, with a weak D call TRBD1 (5 bases). CDR3 size: 14 residues. Per the germline V gene, CDR1 is MNHEY and CDR2 is SMNVEV (reference sequence). Trimming took off 5 bases at V and 7 bases at J, with 18 bases between the two ends. CDR3 region: CASSEKLGDWEQYF. In DNA, the CDR3 is TGTGCCAGCAGTGAAAAGCTAGGGGATTGGGAGCAGTACTTC.

This clonotype is a singleton in its sample. The CDR3 sequence is CASSLAVSSGANVLTF. CDR3 nucleotide sequence: TGCGCCAGCAGCTTGGCGGTTAGCTCTGGGGCCAACGTCCTGACTTTC. The rearrangement joins TRBV5-1 to TRBJ2-6; D remains ambiguous. CDR3 length: 16 residues. Trimming took off 0 bases at V and 0 bases at J, with 7 bases between the two ends. The V gene's germline CDR1 is SGHRS and CDR2 YFSETQ.

As concerns this clonotype: A read error may be the cause here, since a much bigger clone is one base away. J is TRBJ2-5 and V is TRBV6-5, with D perhaps matching TRBD2 (6 bases). Germline V gene sequence: CDR1 MNHEY, CDR2 SVGAGI. This CDR3 is 15 amino acids long. Trimming left V 7 bases short and J 5 bases short, with 20 bases between. CDR3 sequence: CASTPRAGLGETQYF. The CDR3 nucleotides are TGTGCCAGCACCCCTAGGGCGGGGTTAGGGGAGACCCAGTACTTC.

This chain uses TRBV6-2 or TRBV6-3 with TRBJ2-7; the D is unclear. The CDR3 has 12 residues. The ends were cut back, 6 bases at V and 12 bases at J, with 18 bases in the middle. Germline V gene data show CDR1 as MNHEY and CDR2 as SVGEGT. The CDR3 loop reads CASRPHRAKMYF. The CDR3, as DNA: TGTGCCAGCAGACCGCACCGGGCAAAGATGTACTTC.

This clonotype came up a few times. The rearrangement joins TRBV6-5 to TRBJ2-7; 7 nucleotides line up with TRBD2. The CDR3 has 16 amino acids. Trimming at V came to 0 bases and at J to 4 bases, leaving 9 bases not matched to a gene. CDR1 is MNHEY and CDR2 is SVGAGI in the germline V gene. The CDR3 loop reads CASSYSTASGSYEQYF. The DNA for the CDR3 is TGTGCCAGCAGTTACTCGACGGCTAGCGGTAGTTACGAGCAGTACTTC.

This clonotype has more than one count but fewer than ten. The J gene is TRBJ2-1, the V gene TRBV13, with D tentatively TRBD1 (6 bases). The germline V gene encodes CDR1 PRHDT and CDR2 FYEKMQ (reference sequence). CDR3 length equals 14 residues. V shed 5 bases and J shed 6 bases, with 14 bases lying between them. The CDR3 sequence: CASSQLTGLNEQFF. For the CDR3, the DNA is TGTGCCAGCAGCCAACTAACAGGGCTCAATGAGCAGTTCTTC.

This clonotype was counted only a few times. The chain links TRBV20-1 to TRBJ2-1; maybe TRBD1 (5 bases). The V end lost 6 bases, the J end lost 5 bases, and 20 bases lay between the germline ends. In germline, CDR1 is DFQATT, CDR2 SNEGSKA (reference sequence). The CDR3 contains 15 residues. The CDR3 loop reads CSAISFDSTNNEQFF. CDR3 DNA: TGCAGTGCCATATCCTTCGACAGTACTAACAATGAGCAGTTCTTC.

This clonotype was picked up a small number of times. The rearrangement joins TRBV28 to TRBJ2-5; D gene uncertain. Germline V gene data show CDR1 as MDHEN and CDR2 as SYDVKM. Trimming removed 6 bases at V and 3 bases at J, with 11 bases between. The CDR3 runs to 13 residues. CDR3 protein: CASSVDWEETQYF. The CDR3 DNA reads as TGTGCCAGCAGCGTCGATTGGGAAGAGACCCAGTACTTC.

This chain uses TRBV6-5 with TRBJ2-7; D is unclear. The CDR3 sequence is 13 residues long. V was trimmed by 3 bases and J by 6 bases, leaving 12 bases between them. Germline CDR1 and CDR2: MNHEY and SVGAGI. This CDR3 reads CASSYDGLSEQYF. Here the CDR3 DNA reads TGTGCCAGCAGTTATGACGGTCTAAGCGAGCAGTACTTC.

This chain uses TRBV6-6 with TRBJ2-4, with D tentatively TRBD1 (7 bases). Germline CDR1 and CDR2: MNHNY and SVGAGI (reference sequence). This CDR3 has 12 amino acids. The V and J ends lost 6 bases and 13 bases respectively, with 16 bases between them. Here the CDR3 DNA reads TGTGCCAGCAGACCCAGGGGGGAAGAGCAGTACTTC. The encoded protein is CASRPRGEEQYF.

The chain is built from TRBV7-9 and TRBJ2-1, with 10 bases lining up with TRBD2. CDR1 is SEHNR, CDR2 FQNEAQ, per germline (reference sequence). The ends lost 3 bases at V and 2 bases at J; junction bases unmatched: 7. This CDR3 contains 17 residues. CDR3 sequence: CASSLRLAGRPYNEQFF. In DNA, the CDR3 is TGTGCCAGCAGCTTGAGACTAGCGGGCAGACCCTACAATGAGCAGTTCTTC.

This sequence joins TRBV12-3 or TRBV12-4 and TRBJ2-3, with D possibly matching TRBD2 (5 bases). The ends were cut back, 6 bases at V and 4 bases at J, with 20 bases in the middle. The CDR3 length is 16 residues. The CDR3, as DNA: TGTGCCAGCAGCCCTTTTGGCAGAGGGAGCGCAGATACGCAGTATTTT. Translated: CASSPFGRGSADTQYF.

This clonotype turned up a few times. V gene TRBV2 combines with J gene TRBJ1-2; D unclear. CDR3 length: 13 amino acids. Germline V CDR1 and CDR2: SNHLY, FYNNEI. V lost 3 bases to trimming and J lost 4 bases, with 9 bases between them. In DNA form, the CDR3 reads TGTGCCAGCAGTGAGGACCGAGGCTATGGCTACACCTTC. Its protein is CASSEDRGYGYTF.

In this sample, this clonotype turned up a few times. This sequence joins TRBV12-3 or TRBV12-4 and TRBJ1-1; a possible D gene is TRBD1 (5 bases). V gave up 5 bases and J gave up 0 bases, with 16 bases separating them. The CDR3 length is 16 residues. Written as DNA, the CDR3 is TGTGCCAGCAGTCTCAAGAGCAGGGCGTTGAACACTGAAGCTTTCTTT. This gives the protein CASSLKSRALNTEAFF.

In this sample, this clonotype turned up a few times. The V and J genes are TRBV29-1 and TRBJ2-5; TRBD1 agrees at 9 bases. The germline V gene has CDR1 SQVTM and CDR2 ANQGSEA. The CDR3 runs to 14 residues. Losses at the gene ends were 6 bases for V and 7 bases for J; bases not matched to a gene: 12. CDR3 amino acids: CSVMFRDRDGTQYF. The CDR3 bases are TGCAGCGTGATGTTCCGGGACAGGGATGGGACCCAGTACTTC.

The chain carries TRBV24-1 and TRBJ2-3; D possibly corresponds to TRBD2 (5 bases). The V end lost 2 bases, the J end lost 0 bases, and 11 bases lay between the germline ends. The CDR3 spans 16 residues. The germline gives CDR1 KGHDR, CDR2 SFDVKD. CDR3 loop: CATSDWYAGSTDTQYF. The CDR3 coding sequence is TGTGCCACCAGTGATTGGTACGCGGGTAGCACAGATACGCAGTATTTT.

Only a few counts were recorded for this clonotype. The chain joins TRBV12-5 to TRBJ1-2; D is unclear. The CDR3 is 12 residues long. Germline V lookup: CDR1 LGHNT, CDR2 FRNRAP. Trimming shortened V by 1 base and J by 4 bases, and 4 bases separated the two germline ends. As DNA, the CDR3 is TGTGCTAGTGGTTTGGAAACCTATGGCTACACCTTC. Its protein product is CASGLETYGYTF. Filled out from reference TRBV12-5 and TRBJ1-2, the complete variable domain reads DARVTQTPRHKVTEMGQEVTMRCQPILGHNTVFWYRQTMMQGLELLAYFRNRAPLDDSGMPKDRFSAEMPDATLATLKIQPSEPRDSAVYFCASGLETYGYTFGSGTRLTVV.

V gene TRBV2 combines with J gene TRBJ1-2; D is unclear. Trimming removed 5 bases from V and 6 bases from J, with 7 bases in between. Germline lookup yields CDR1 SNHLY and CDR2 FYNNEI. This CDR3 is 11 amino acids long. For the CDR3, the DNA is TGTGCCAGCAGTCTATTGGATGGCTACACCTTC. This encodes CASSLLDGYTF.

This sequence joins TRBV20-1 and TRBJ2-5, with 7 nucleotides matching TRBD2. Unmatched junction bases numbered 4, after V lost 0 bases and J lost 0 bases. CDR1 and CDR2 (germline): DFQATT, SNEGSKA (reference sequence). The CDR3 has 15 amino acids. CDR3 nucleotide sequence: TGCAGTGCTAGAGACCCCGGGAGGTACCAAGAGACCCAGTACTTC. This encodes CSARDPGRYQETQYF.